The 32 T cell receptor beta chains below all came from one sample that was sequenced in a study of neurological immune-mediated disorders. A single record per CDR3 protein comes from TCRdb applying MiXCR to the 5' RACE reads. This sample carries fewer than 60,000 distinct CDR3 sequences, 3.8% of them seen once, and the ten largest clones take about 6.7%. Sequencing was performed on PBMCs. The receptors derive from a man between 60 and 75 years old with multiple sclerosis.

This clonotype appeared many times. The V gene is TRBV5-1, the J gene TRBJ2-7; D unclear. Germline loops: CDR1 SGHRS, CDR2 YFSETQ. The CDR3 runs to 14 residues. The V end lost 0 bases, the J end lost 4 bases, and 11 bases lay between the germline ends. The CDR3 DNA follows: TGCGCCAGCAGCTTGGGGGGATGGGCGTACGAGCAGTACTTC. This codes for CASSLGGWAYEQYF.

This clonotype was detected many times. A much more abundant neighbour one base away suggests this may be a read error. The chain recombines TRBV28 with TRBJ1-5, with 7 bases fitting TRBD1. Germline V gives CDR1 MDHEN, CDR2 SYDVKM. This CDR3 has 14 amino acids. Here the CDR3 DNA reads TGTGCCAGCAGTCCGACAGGGTCCGATCAGCACCAGCATTTT. Residues: CASSPTGSDQHQHF. Using reference TRBV28 and TRBJ1-5 for the parts outside the CDR3, the full variable domain is DVKVTQSSRYLVKRTGEKVFLECVQDMDHENMFWYRQDPGLGLRLIYFSYDVKMKEKGDIPEGYSVSREKKERFSLILESASTNQTSMYLCASSPTGSDQHQHFGDGTRLSIL.

This clonotype was detected many times. The chain links TRBV20-1 to TRBJ2-1; TRBD2 aligns across 10 bases. The length of the CDR3 is 18 residues. Looked up from germline, CDR1 is DFQATT and CDR2 is SNEGSKA (reference sequence). The ends lost 0 bases at V and 4 bases at J; junction bases unmatched: 12. CDR3 sequence reads: CSARDQAGGLLKYNEQFF. In DNA form, the CDR3 reads TGCAGTGCTAGAGATCAAGCGGGAGGGCTGTTGAAGTACAATGAGCAGTTCTTC.

This clonotype was counted ten times or more. V is TRBV14 and J is TRBJ1-2; TRBD1 might be the D (5 bases). The germline gives CDR1 SGHDN, CDR2 FVKESK. CDR3 size: 14 residues. V was cut by 0 bases and J by 4 bases, with 9 bases left in between. CDR3 protein: CASSQDREIYGYTF. The CDR3 DNA reads TGTGCCAGCAGCCAAGACAGGGAAATCTATGGCTACACCTTC. Full variable domain (missing parts from reference TRBV14 and TRBJ1-2): EAGVTQFPSHSVIEKGQTVTLRCDPISGHDNLYWYRRVMGKEIKFLLHFVKESKQDESGMPNNRFLAERTGGTYSTLKVQPAELEDSGVYFCASSQDREIYGYTFGSGTRLTVV.

The chain recombines TRBV11-2 with TRBJ2-4; D ambiguous. The CDR3 has 12 amino acids. Trimming stripped 5 bases from V and 2 bases from J, with 4 bases between. Germline V lookup: CDR1 SGHAT, CDR2 FQNNGV. The CDR3 DNA is TGTGCCAGCAGCGACCCCAAAAACATTCAGTACTTC. Protein sequence: CASSDPKNIQYF.

This clonotype was seen many times. V is TRBV9 and J is TRBJ2-2; D is undetermined. This CDR3 contains 15 residues. Germline values: CDR1 SGDLS, CDR2 YYNGEE. The V and J ends lost 0 bases and 0 bases respectively, with 6 bases between them. CDR3: CASSVVATNTGELFF. CDR3 DNA: TGTGCCAGCAGCGTAGTCGCTACGAACACCGGGGAGCTGTTTTTT.

This clonotype was seen ten or more times. The rearrangement uses TRBV20-1 and TRBJ2-7; either TRBD1 or TRBD2 may fit D (5 bases each). Germline CDR1 DFQATT, CDR2 SNEGSKA (reference sequence). The CDR3 runs to 16 residues. Trimming took off 5 bases at V and 3 bases at J, with 23 bases between the two ends. The chain's CDR3 is CSAYRGLEGPHYEQYF. CDR3 DNA: TGCAGTGCTTACCGTGGGCTAGAGGGACCACACTACGAGCAGTACTTC.

The chain combines TRBV19 with TRBJ2-3; weak D call: TRBD1 (6 bases). The CDR3 contains 15 residues. Germline assignment: CDR1 LNHDA and CDR2 SQIVND (reference sequence). V lost 7 bases to trimming and J lost 2 bases, with 16 bases between them. CDR3: CASTSQGLPTDTQYF. Written as DNA, the CDR3 is TGTGCCAGTACCTCCCAGGGGCTCCCCACAGATACGCAGTATTTT. The full variable domain, with the rest looked up from reference TRBV19 and TRBJ2-3, is DGGITQSPKYLFRKEGQNVTLSCEQNLNHDAMYWYRQDPGQGLRLIYYSQIVNDFQKGDIAEGYSVSREKKESFPLTVTSAQKNPTAFYLCASTSQGLPTDTQYFGPGTRLTVL.

This clonotype has at least ten counts. This rearrangement joins TRBV20-1 to TRBJ1-1, with 7 positions matching TRBD1. Germline-derived CDR1 and CDR2 are DFQATT and SNEGSKA (reference sequence). The V and J ends lost 1 base and 10 bases, in that order; junction bases with no gene match: 9. The CDR3 consists of 13 residues. This CDR3 is CSARAGGPKVAFF. The CDR3 DNA is TGCAGTGCTAGAGCAGGGGGGCCCAAGGTAGCTTTCTTT.

Concerning this clonotype itself: This clone may be a read error of a much larger clone one base away. V gene TRBV5-1 combines with J gene TRBJ1-1; D is unresolved. The CDR3 spans 16 residues. Germline V lookup: CDR1 SGHRS, CDR2 YFSETQ. V was clipped by 5 bases and J by 0 bases, with 17 bases between them. The CDR3: CASRPGSSNMNTEAFF. DNA for the CDR3: TGCGCCAGCAGACCTGGGTCCTCTAATATGAACACTGAAGCTTTCTTT.

This clonotype was seen ten or more times. This chain links TRBV5-1 with TRBJ2-1, with 8 bases identical to TRBD2. V dropped 4 bases and J dropped 5; count of bases not matched to a gene: 5. CDR1 and CDR2 from the germline V gene are SGHRS and YFSETQ. CDR3 length: 14 amino acids. As DNA, the CDR3 is TGCGCCAGCAGCGCAGCGGGGGTTGACAATGAGCAGTTCTTC. It yields the protein CASSAAGVDNEQFF.

Many counts were recorded for this clonotype. V usage is TRBV12-3 or TRBV12-4 and J usage is TRBJ1-2; D remains unclear. Deletions cut 3 bases from V and 0 bases from J, with 5 bases between. CDR3 length equals 13 residues. The CDR3 nucleotides are TGTGCCAGCAGTTTCCTCTCTAACTATGGCTACACCTTC. This gives the protein CASSFLSNYGYTF.

This clonotype has a handful of counts. The chain joins TRBV6-1 to TRBJ2-1; D may match TRBD1 or TRBD2 (5 bases each). Trimming removed 6 bases at V and 2 bases at J, with 14 bases between. CDR1 is MNHNS, CDR2 SASEGT, per germline. The CDR3 loop spans 15 amino acids. The CDR3 region is CASSVGPMTYNEQFF. The DNA of the CDR3 is TGTGCCAGCAGCGTGGGACCGATGACCTACAATGAGCAGTTCTTC.

This clonotype came up many times. The rearrangement joins TRBV6-6 to TRBJ2-4; D possibly corresponds to TRBD1 (6 bases). Per the germline V gene, CDR1 is MNHNY and CDR2 is SVGAGI (reference sequence). CDR3 length equals 15 residues. The V end was cut by 7 bases, the J end by 0 bases, with 13 bases between. The CDR3 is CASTEGGLAKNIQYF. CDR3 coding DNA: TGTGCCAGCACCGAAGGGGGATTAGCCAAAAACATTCAGTACTTC.

This clonotype appeared many times. The chain uses TRBV7-2 and TRBJ2-2; D ambiguous. Germline V gives CDR1 SGHTA, CDR2 FQGNSA. Between the trimmed V and J ends, which lost 1 base and 0 bases, there was a span of 6 bases. The CDR3 is 15 amino acids. CDR3 nucleotides: TGTGCCAGCAGCTTAGGACAACCGAACACCGGGGAGCTGTTTTTT. Amino acid sequence: CASSLGQPNTGELFF.

Ten or more counts support this clonotype. The rearrangement joins TRBV12-3 or TRBV12-4 to TRBJ1-1; maybe TRBD1 (5 bases). V lost 6 bases to trimming and J lost 11 bases, with 13 bases between them. The CDR3 runs to 11 residues. CDR3 protein: CASSPRGEAFF. The CDR3 region has the DNA TGTGCCAGCAGCCCTCGGGGCGAGGCTTTCTTT.

In its sample, this clonotype ranks as medium-sized. DNA for the CDR3: TGCAGTGCTAGAGCAGGGAGGGATGCCGGGGAGCTGTTTTTT. Amino acid sequence: CSARAGRDAGELFF. This chain connects TRBV20-1 to TRBJ2-2; 7 bases line up with TRBD2. Germline V gene data show CDR1 as DFQATT and CDR2 as SNEGSKA (reference sequence). The CDR3 spans 14 residues. V gave up 1 base and J gave up 6 bases; unmatched junction bases: 5.

This clonotype was detected many times. The chain links TRBV10-2 to TRBJ1-2; D is possibly TRBD1 (5 bases). Per germline, CDR1 WSHSY and CDR2 SAAADI. With 5 bases removed from V and 3 bases from J, the gap between germline ends came to 10 bases. The CDR3 spans 13 residues. CDR3 DNA sequence: TGCGCCAGCAGTCCACCGACAGACTATGGCTACACCTTC. Translating gives CASSPPTDYGYTF.

At least ten counts were recorded for this clonotype. The junction departs from germline at one end; a sequencing error may be responsible. V and J are TRBV15 and TRBJ2-3, with 9 bases fitting TRBD2. Germline V gives CDR1 LNHNV, CDR2 YYDKDF (reference sequence). The CDR3 is 12 residues long. The CDR3 DNA is TGTGCCACCAGCAGAGATCAAATAGCGGGGGATTTT. Translation gives CATSRDQIAGDF.

This clonotype appeared many times. The chain links TRBV7-8 to TRBJ2-1; maybe TRBD2 (6 bases). Trimming took 1 base from V and 1 from J, leaving 8 bases between them. The CDR3 loop spans 15 amino acids. Germline CDR1 SGHVS, CDR2 FQNEAQ. CDR3 protein: CASSLGLVSYNEQFF. As DNA, the CDR3 is TGTGCCAGCAGCTTAGGACTAGTTTCCTACAATGAGCAGTTCTTC.

This clonotype was seen ten or more times. The chain carries TRBV7-2 and TRBJ2-7, with 8 bases fitting TRBD2. The germline gives CDR1 SGHTA, CDR2 FQGNSA. V lost 8 bases and J lost 3; bases outside the gene matches: 24. The CDR3 sequence is 19 residues long. The CDR3 nucleotides read TGTGCCAGCCACCTTCCGGGAGGGCCTCGATCCTGGTCTAGCTACGAGCAGTACTTC. It is translated as CASHLPGGPRSWSSYEQYF.

This clonotype was seen a few times. The rearrangement links TRBV12-3 or TRBV12-4 to TRBJ1-6; D possibly corresponds to TRBD1 (5 bases). V gave up 5 bases and J gave up 7 bases, with 15 bases separating them. CDR3 size: 15 residues. CDR3 nucleotides: TGTGCCAGCAGTCCTAGAGGGGCGAGGAATTCACCCCTCCACTTT. This encodes CASSPRGARNSPLHF.

This clonotype was seen more than once but under ten times. This chain uses TRBV19 with TRBJ2-1; perhaps D is TRBD1 or TRBD2 (5 bases each). Germline CDR1 reads LNHDA; CDR2 reads SQIVND (reference sequence). The CDR3 consists of 15 residues. CDR3 in amino acids: CATQRGLSSYNEQFF. CDR3 DNA: TGTGCTACCCAGAGGGGCCTTAGCTCCTACAATGAGCAGTTCTTC.

In this sample, this clonotype turned up many times. This chain joins TRBV5-6 and TRBJ2-5, with D perhaps being TRBD1 or TRBD2 (6 bases each). CDR1 and CDR2 (germline): SGHDT, YYEEEE. This CDR3 spans 13 amino acids. V lost 7 bases and J 8 bases, leaving 18 bases between the germline ends. The CDR3 DNA follows: TGTGCCAGCCTTATACAGGAGGGGGGTACCCAGTACTTC. Protein: CASLIQEGGTQYF.

This clonotype was seen repeatedly, ten times or more. The chain has TRBV20-1 and TRBJ2-3; 8 positions match TRBD2. CDR3 length: 14 amino acids. Germline trimming cut 2 bases from V and 2 bases from J; bases unmatched to any gene: 3. The germline V gene encodes CDR1 DFQATT and CDR2 SNEGSKA (reference sequence). In DNA, the CDR3 is TGCAGTGCTAGACCAGCGGGGGTCACAGATACGCAGTATTTT. Its protein is CSARPAGVTDTQYF.

This clonotype was picked up many times. This chain uses TRBV15 with TRBJ1-1; D ambiguous. The CDR3 is made up of 13 amino acids. Germline V gives CDR1 LNHNV, CDR2 YYDKDF (reference sequence). V shed 8 bases and J shed 0 bases, with 10 bases lying between them. DNA of the CDR3: TGTGCCACCGGATCAAGTATGAACACTGAAGCTTTCTTT. Its translation: CATGSSMNTEAFF.

This clonotype was seen many times. The rearrangement links TRBV15 to TRBJ2-6, with TRBD2 as a possible D gene (7 bases). V lost 5 bases and J 0 bases, leaving 11 bases between the germline ends. Germline CDR1 LNHNV, CDR2 YYDKDF (reference sequence). This CDR3 has 16 residues. This chain's CDR3 is CATSGGGPSGANVLTF. CDR3 nucleotides: TGTGCCACCAGCGGCGGGGGCCCCTCTGGGGCCAACGTCCTGACTTTC.

This clonotype was seen many times. V usage is TRBV5-1 and J usage is TRBJ2-4; 7 positions agree with TRBD2. This CDR3 region has 13 residues. V lost 3 bases and J lost 9; bases outside the gene matches: 6. Germline-derived CDR1 and CDR2 are SGHRS and YFSETQ. The CDR3 DNA sequence: TGCGCCAGCAGCTGGACTAGTAGTGGCATTCAGTACTTC. Translating gives CASSWTSSGIQYF.

This clonotype was detected ten times or more. The junction and the germline gene differ at one end; a read error may be behind it. The chain joins TRBV5-1 to TRBJ2-3, with D perhaps matching TRBD2 (6 bases). CDR1 and CDR2 from the germline V gene are SGHRS and YFSETQ. This CDR3 spans 11 amino acids. The CDR3 here is CASIGAGRAHF. In DNA form, the CDR3 reads TGCGCCAGCATCGGGGCGGGACGAGCCCATTTT.

This clonotype was recorded many times. The rearrangement links TRBV10-3 to TRBJ2-1; 15 nucleotides line up with TRBD2. The CDR3 has 17 residues. CDR1 and CDR2 from the germline V gene are ENHRY and SYGVKD. Unmatched junction bases numbered 6, after V lost 3 bases and J lost 6 bases. The CDR3 sequence is CAISDPGTSGGSNEQFF. In DNA, the CDR3 is TGTGCCATCAGTGACCCGGGGACTAGCGGGGGGAGCAATGAGCAGTTCTTC.

This clonotype has at least ten counts. The chain links TRBV20-1 to TRBJ1-1, with a possible D match to TRBD1 (6 bases). Germline assignment: CDR1 DFQATT and CDR2 SNEGSKA (reference sequence). This CDR3 region has 13 residues. The germline V and J ends were trimmed by 1 base and 9 bases, with 15 bases remaining between them. The CDR3 nucleotides read TGCAGTGCTAGAGTGGAGGGGACAACGAAAGCTTTCTTT. Its protein product is CSARVEGTTKAFF.

This clonotype was recorded at least ten times. V gene TRBV5-1 combines with J gene TRBJ2-2, with TRBD2 matching over 7 bases. The CDR3 length is 17 residues. Looked up from germline, CDR1 is SGHRS and CDR2 is YFSETQ. Trimming at V came to 0 bases and at J to 5 bases, leaving 10 bases not matched to a gene. CDR3 nucleotide sequence: TGCGCCAGCAGCTTGGCCGTCACGGGGGGAAGAACCGGGGAGCTGTTTTTT. Residues: CASSLAVTGGRTGELFF. Using reference TRBV5-1 and TRBJ2-2 for the parts outside the CDR3, the full variable domain is KAGVTQTPRYLIKTRGQQVTLSCSPISGHRSVSWYQQTPGQGLQFLFEYFSETQRNKGNFPGRFSGRQFSNSRSEMNVSTLELGDSALYLCASSLAVTGGRTGELFFGEGSRLTVL.